One sample yielded the 26 T cell receptor beta chains listed below, sequenced in a study of control samples from healthy donors and cancer patients. Produced via immunoSEQ multiplex PCR; TCRdb's table is partial and in-frame only. Altogether roughly 76,000 clones are present, roughly 93% being singletons, with the ten largest covering over 1%. The sample was PBMCs. The origin of the receptors is a woman in her thirties or forties with lung cancer.

The chain is built from TRBV7-3 and TRBJ2-2; TRBD2 agrees at 11 bases. This CDR3 has 16 residues. V dropped 2 bases and J dropped 6; count of bases not matched to a gene: 5. Germline-derived CDR1 and CDR2 are SGHTA and FQGTGA. The CDR3: CASSLPSGGSPGELFF. The CDR3 DNA sequence: TGTGCCAGCAGCTTACCTAGCGGGGGGTCCCCCGGGGAGCTGTTTTTT.

The rearrangement joins TRBV27 to TRBJ1-2; weak D call: TRBD1 (5 bases). This CDR3 contains 12 residues. The V gene lost 10 bases and the J gene lost 4 bases, with 13 bases spanning the gap. The germline CDR1 and CDR2 sequences are MNHEY and SMNVEV (reference sequence). The CDR3 loop is CANLREIYGYTF. In DNA form, the CDR3 reads TGTGCCAATCTCAGGGAGATCTATGGCTACACCTTC.

This clone appeared a single time. This CDR3 is CASGLLRGPYEQYF. Here the CDR3 DNA reads TGTGCTAGTGGTTTGTTGAGGGGCCCCTACGAGCAGTACTTC. This chain joins TRBV12-5 and TRBJ2-7; D may match TRBD1 or TRBD2 (5 bases each). This CDR3 comprises 14 residues. V was clipped by 2 bases and J by 2 bases, with 10 bases between them. In germline, CDR1 is LGHNT, CDR2 FRNRAP.

This chain links TRBV29-1 with TRBJ1-1; 8 positions match TRBD1. With 6 bases clipped from V and 5 bases from J, the junction kept 14 bases outside the gene matches. Germline V gene sequence: CDR1 SQVTM, CDR2 ANQGSEA. This CDR3 is 15 amino acids long. DNA for the CDR3: TGCAGCGTAGCTAGTAACAGGGGGGGAAGGACTGAAGCTTTCTTT. Encoded protein: CSVASNRGGRTEAFF.

The chain couples TRBV11-3 to TRBJ2-1; no clear D. The CDR3 is 14 residues long. V gave up 0 bases and J gave up 4 bases, with 7 bases separating them. The V gene's germline CDR1 is SGHNT and CDR2 YENEEA. Here the CDR3 DNA reads TGTGCCAGCAGCTTAGATCTGGGATACAATGAGCAGTTCTTC. Its translation: CASSLDLGYNEQFF.

This sequence joins TRBV20-1 and TRBJ1-1; D is unresolved. This CDR3 contains 15 residues. Germline V gene sequence: CDR1 DFQATT, CDR2 SNEGSKA (reference sequence). The V end was cut by 3 bases, the J end by 6 bases, with 20 bases between. The CDR3 is CSASRVETPNSEAFF. The CDR3, as DNA: TGCAGTGCTAGTCGGGTCGAGACACCCAATTCTGAAGCTTTCTTT.

The chain's CDR3 is CASRVGGRSGEAFF. CDR3 DNA sequence: TGTGCCAGTAGAGTCGGGGGGAGGAGCGGTGAAGCTTTCTTT. This chain joins TRBV19 and TRBJ1-1; possibly TRBD1 for D (5 bases). CDR3 length: 14 residues. V was shortened by 6 bases and J by 7 bases, with 18 bases between the two germline ends. Germline CDR1 is LNHDA and CDR2 is SQIVND (reference sequence).

The chain carries TRBV2 and TRBJ1-1; no reliable D call. Germline V gives CDR1 SNHLY, CDR2 FYNNEI. Trimming removed 5 bases from V and 7 bases from J, with 11 bases in between. The CDR3 has 12 residues. The CDR3 sequence is CASSLSHGEAFF. In DNA, the CDR3 is TGTGCCAGCAGTCTATCCCATGGTGAAGCTTTCTTT.

This rearrangement joins TRBV14 to TRBJ1-1; D gene uncertain. The CDR3 contains 14 residues. CDR1 and CDR2 from the germline V gene are SGHDN and FVKESK. V shed 3 bases and J shed 1 base, with 9 bases lying between them. CDR3 nucleotides: TGTGCCAGCAGCCACCCAACAAAGAACACTGAAGCTTTCTTT. Translating gives CASSHPTKNTEAFF.

This chain uses TRBV9 with TRBJ1-2; D is uncertain. Germline CDR1 and CDR2: SGDLS and YYNGEE. The CDR3 covers 17 residues. V lost 0 bases, J lost 0 bases, and 15 bases lay in between. DNA of the CDR3: TGTGCCAGCAGCGTAGGTTACGGCGTCCTGGCTAACTATGGCTACACCTTC. Translating gives CASSVGYGVLANYGYTF. Full variable domain (remainder filled in from reference TRBV9 and TRBJ1-2): DSGVTQTPKHLITATGQRVTLRCSPRSGDLSVYWYQQSLDQGLQFLIQYYNGEERAKGNILERFSAQQFPDLHSELNLSSLELGDSALYFCASSVGYGVLANYGYTFGSGTRLTVV.

V gene TRBV24-1 combines with J gene TRBJ2-2; no definite D call. Per the germline V gene, CDR1 is KGHDR and CDR2 is SFDVKD. This CDR3 has 12 amino acids. Trimming removed 10 bases at V and 0 bases at J, with 5 bases between. Here the CDR3 DNA reads TGTGCCACAGAAGCGAACACCGGGGAGCTGTTTTTT. Translated: CATEANTGELFF.

In this sample, this clone turned up a few times. The chain links TRBV18 to TRBJ2-7; D not certain. V shed 4 bases and J shed 2 bases, with 6 bases lying between them. Germline CDR1 and CDR2: KGHSH and LQKENI. The CDR3 consists of 12 residues. CDR3 protein: CASSLAAYEQYF. The CDR3 DNA follows: TGTGCCAGCTCACTGGCAGCCTACGAGCAGTACTTC.

The gene calls are TRBV4-1 and TRBJ1-6; no firm D call. V dropped 0 bases and J dropped 10 bases, with 13 bases sitting between them. Germline assignment: CDR1 MGHRA and CDR2 YSYEKL. This CDR3 has 15 residues. DNA of the CDR3: TGCGCCAGCAGCCAAGATCTCGGGGAAAACTCACCCCTCCACTTT. Translated, it gives CASSQDLGENSPLHF.

This clone was picked up one time. The CDR3 sequence is CASSLRRYSNEKLFF. The CDR3, as DNA: TGTGCCAGCAGCTTGAGAAGGTACTCTAATGAAAAACTGTTTTTT. V usage is TRBV5-6 and J usage is TRBJ1-4; D uncertain. Germline V gives CDR1 SGHDT, CDR2 YYEEEE. Between the trimmed V and J ends, which lost 1 base and 3 bases, there was a span of 10 bases. This CDR3 has 15 residues.

The J gene is TRBJ2-3, the V gene TRBV4-1; no clear D. The CDR3 extends over 14 amino acids. Trimming removed 4 bases from V and 4 bases from J, with 12 bases in between. Germline assignment: CDR1 MGHRA and CDR2 YSYEKL. The CDR3 coding sequence is TGCGCCAGCAGCCTCCTCGAGGCTGCAGATACGCAGTATTTT. Its protein is CASSLLEAADTQYF.

Here the CDR3 DNA reads TGTGCCAGCAGCTCTATGGAGTTCCTCTCTAATTCACCCCTCCACTTT. This encodes CASSSMEFLSNSPLHF. The rearrangement uses TRBV5-4 and TRBJ1-6, with D uncertain. The CDR3 is made up of 16 amino acids. The germline V gene encodes CDR1 SGHNT and CDR2 YYREEE (reference sequence). V was pared by 3 bases and J by 6 bases, with 16 bases between.

This chain links TRBV7-8 with TRBJ2-1; D might be TRBD1 (5 bases). Germline CDR1 SGHVS, CDR2 FQNEAQ. V was shortened by 6 bases and J by 2 bases, with 17 bases between the two germline ends. There are 16 residues in the CDR3. The CDR3, as DNA: TGTGCCAGCAGGGTTAAGGGGTCCCCAACCTACAATGAGCAGTTCTTC. Its protein is CASRVKGSPTYNEQFF.

This clone was seen just once. J is TRBJ2-1 and V is TRBV27; no reliable D call. The germline V gene has CDR1 MNHEY and CDR2 SMNVEV (reference sequence). The length of the CDR3 is 13 residues. Trimming cost V 4 bases and J 3 bases, with 7 bases left between them. This CDR3 is CASSYSGYNEQFF. The DNA for the CDR3 is TGTGCCAGCAGTTATTCAGGCTACAATGAGCAGTTCTTC.

The V gene is TRBV9, the J gene TRBJ2-5, with 7 bases matching TRBD1. The CDR3 is made up of 16 amino acids. The V gene end was trimmed by 0 bases and the J gene end by 0 bases; junction bases not matched to a gene: 5. Germline CDR1 reads SGDLS; CDR2 reads YYNGEE. The CDR3 DNA reads as TGTGCCAGCAGCGTAGGCGGACAGGTGTACCAAGAGACCCAGTACTTC. This codes for CASSVGGQVYQETQYF.

The V gene is TRBV2, the J gene TRBJ2-2; the D is unclear. The germline V gene has CDR1 SNHLY and CDR2 FYNNEI. This CDR3 is built from 15 residues. The V gene lost 8 bases and the J gene lost 1 base, with 14 bases spanning the gap. CDR3 DNA: TGTGCCAGCCGCGATGTAACCCAGAACACCGGGGAGCTGTTTTTT. Encoded protein: CASRDVTQNTGELFF. The full variable domain, completed using reference TRBV2 and TRBJ2-2, is EPEVTQTPSHQVTQMGQEVILRCVPISNHLYFYWYRQILGQKVEFLVSFYNNEISEKSEIFDDQFSVERPDGSNFTLKIRSTKLEDSAMYFCASRDVTQNTGELFFGEGSRLTVL.

Only one count was recorded for this clone. The V call is TRBV5-1, the J call TRBJ1-1; no definite D call. The CDR3 contains 14 residues. V shed 0 bases and J shed 4 bases, with 10 bases lying between them. CDR1 is SGHRS, CDR2 YFSETQ, per germline. CDR3 in DNA: TGCGCCAGCAGCTTGGGGGTTACCCCCACTGAAGCTTTCTTT. This encodes CASSLGVTPTEAFF.

The chain couples TRBV9 to TRBJ1-1; perhaps TRBD1 as D (6 bases). V gave up 0 bases and J gave up 4 bases, with 7 bases separating them. The CDR3 runs 13 residues. Germline-derived CDR1 and CDR2 are SGDLS and YYNGEE. CDR3 sequence (DNA): TGTGCCAGCAGCGTAGAAGGGGGCACTGAAGCTTTCTTT. It codes for CASSVEGGTEAFF.

The table lists this clone with a count of one. V usage is TRBV7-9 and J usage is TRBJ2-7; 8 bases agree with TRBD1. The V segment lost 5 bases and the J segment 5 bases; nucleotides outside the gene matches: 8. This CDR3 has 14 residues. Germline V CDR1 and CDR2: SEHNR, FQNEAQ (reference sequence). The chain's CDR3 is CASSPDRGENEQYF. Written as DNA, the CDR3 is TGTGCCAGCAGCCCCGACAGGGGAGAGAACGAGCAGTACTTC.

This clone was seen once. V and J are TRBV19 and TRBJ2-5; TRBD2 agrees at 11 bases. After removal of 5 bases from V and 2 bases from J, the junction contained 4 bases not matched to a gene. Germline V gene lookup returns CDR1 LNHDA and CDR2 SQIVND (reference sequence). The CDR3 contains 15 residues. The CDR3 spells CASSLTSGTQETQYF. The CDR3 nucleotides read TGTGCCAGTAGTCTGACTAGCGGGACTCAAGAGACCCAGTACTTC.

The V gene is TRBV23-1, the J gene TRBJ2-5; no definite D call. Being an ORF, TRBV23-1 has a function that is uncertain. The V and J ends lost 0 bases and 2 bases respectively, with 10 bases between them. The CDR3 sequence is 15 residues long. CDR3 nucleotide sequence: TGCGCCAGCAGTCAATCCGAGGCACCTCAAGAGACCCAGTACTTC. Amino acids: CASSQSEAPQETQYF.

The chain links TRBV28 to TRBJ1-2; 8 bases map to TRBD1. Germline trimming cut 3 bases from V and 10 bases from J; bases unmatched to any gene: 13. Germline CDR1 reads MDHEN; CDR2 reads SYDVKM. The length of the CDR3 is 15 residues. CDR3 amino acids: CASSFVARSGGFYTF. The CDR3 DNA reads TGTGCCAGCAGTTTTGTCGCTAGGTCAGGGGGCTTCTACACCTTC.